This entry lists 26 T cell receptor beta chains sequenced from one sample in a study of shared T cell receptors in the human thymus. The table came from immunoSEQ multiplex PCR; TCRdb's copy has only in-frame clones and leaves some out. The profile covers 450,000 to 650,000 clones, with 70% to 80% appearing a single time and about 0.012% taken by the ten largest. This same sample was also part of a study on human thymus T cells.

The material sequenced was thymocytes. Every receptor here comes from a boy younger than two with a congenital heart defect.

The chain recombines TRBV4-3 with TRBJ2-7, with 8 bases matching TRBD2. Germline V gene data show CDR1 as LGHNA and CDR2 as YSLEER. Trimming removed 2 bases from V and 5 bases from J; junction bases left unmatched: 14. The CDR3 is made up of 17 amino acids. The CDR3 reads CASSQTKWSAGENEQYF. The CDR3 DNA follows: TGCGCCAGCAGCCAAACGAAATGGTCAGCGGGAGAAAACGAGCAGTACTTC.

V is TRBV9 and J is TRBJ2-2; 7 nucleotides match TRBD2. J was trimmed by 2 bases and V by 3 bases; bases with no gene match: 10. Germline CDR1 SGDLS, CDR2 YYNGEE. The CDR3 loop spans 17 amino acids. Here the CDR3 DNA reads TGTGCCAGCAGCGGTAGTCGAGCGGGACGTAACACCGGGGAGCTGTTTTTT. Its protein product is CASSGSRAGRNTGELFF.

About this clone: This CDR3 is also generated by other DNA sequences in the sample. This chain links TRBV4-1 with TRBJ1-1; perhaps TRBD1 as D (5 bases). This CDR3 has 14 residues. Between the trimmed V and J ends, which lost 0 bases and 1 base, there was a span of 6 bases. Germline V CDR1 and CDR2: MGHRA, YSYEKL. CDR3 residues: CASSQEQGNTEAFF. The CDR3 bases are TGCGCCAGCAGCCAAGAGCAGGGGAACACTGAAGCTTTCTTT.

The chain recombines TRBV7-9 with TRBJ2-2; weak D call: TRBD2 (5 bases). Deletions cut 7 bases from V and 7 bases from J, with 10 bases between. The CDR3 totals 12 residues. Germline V lookup: CDR1 SEHNR, CDR2 FQNEAQ (reference sequence). The DNA for the CDR3 is TGTGCCAGCATCCCCCGGGGCGGGGAGCTGTTTTTT. Translated, it gives CASIPRGGELFF.

J is TRBJ2-7 and V is TRBV5-4; TRBD2 might be the D (6 bases). The V gene's germline CDR1 is SGHNT and CDR2 YYREEE (reference sequence). The CDR3 is 14 residues long. The V end was cut by 5 bases, the J end by 1 base, with 13 bases between. CDR3 nucleotides: TGTGCCAGCAGAGAGGCTAGCGCGTCCTACGAGCAGTACTTC. It translates to CASREASASYEQYF.

The rearrangement joins TRBV27 to TRBJ2-7, with a possible D match to TRBD1 (5 bases). V was cut by 6 bases and J by 0 bases, with 15 bases left in between. The CDR3 is 15 residues long. Germline CDR1 MNHEY, CDR2 SMNVEV (reference sequence). The CDR3 nucleotides read TGTGCCAGCAGGGTCCCCAGGGATGGCTCCTACGAGCAGTACTTC. As protein: CASRVPRDGSYEQYF.

The V and J genes are TRBV4-1 and TRBJ2-1; D is ambiguous. Germline V CDR1 and CDR2: MGHRA, YSYEKL. The germline V and J ends were trimmed by 3 bases and 1 base, with 13 bases remaining between them. This CDR3 comprises 16 residues. CDR3 nucleotide sequence: TGCGCCAGCAGCCAGTGGCGAGGCGGTTCCTACAATGAGCAGTTCTTC. This translates into CASSQWRGGSYNEQFF.

The CDR3 bases are TGTGCCAGCCGATTACAGGGTCCTAAGGGCTACACCTTC. It is translated as CASRLQGPKGYTF. The chain joins TRBV11-3 to TRBJ1-2; D might be TRBD1 (6 bases). V shed 8 bases and J shed 8 bases, with 18 bases lying between them. CDR1 is SGHNT, CDR2 YENEEA, per germline. The CDR3 contains 13 residues.

The genes are TRBV4-2 and TRBJ1-3; D unclear. This CDR3 spans 14 amino acids. The V gene lost 7 bases and the J gene lost 4 bases, with 14 bases spanning the gap. Germline CDR1 LGHNA, CDR2 YNFKEQ. The CDR3 region is CASNDKAGGNTIYF. The CDR3 nucleotides are TGTGCCAGCAACGACAAGGCGGGGGGAAACACCATATATTTT.

The sample holds a few counts of this clone. The chain combines TRBV5-1 with TRBJ2-6; 7 bases align to TRBD1. V lost 3 bases and J lost 4; bases outside the gene matches: 10. The CDR3 has 17 residues. The V gene's germline CDR1 is SGHRS and CDR2 YFSETQ. This CDR3 reads CASSSRQGLIGANVLTF. DNA for the CDR3: TGCGCCAGCAGCTCGAGACAGGGTTTAATCGGGGCCAACGTCCTGACTTTC.

This clone has only a few counts. This CDR3 fails to terminate in the conserved phenylalanine or tryptophan, so it likely reflects a read error. The DNA is left out, because the CDR3 cannot be placed on it with certainty; the CDR3 is given as TCRdb lists it. The chain employs TRBV7-2 and TRBJ2-7; the table's D call, TRBD1, has no DNA check behind it. Ends included, the CDR3 has 9 residues. The germline V gene encodes CDR1 SGHTA and CDR2 FQGNSA. CDR3 amino acids: CASSAKLRG.

The chain is built from TRBV29-1 and TRBJ1-1; 9 positions match TRBD1. Looked up from germline, CDR1 is SQVTM and CDR2 is ANQGSEA. This CDR3 has 12 residues. The V segment lost 7 bases and the J segment 7 bases; nucleotides outside the gene matches: 7. The CDR3 here is CSGRDREIEAFF. CDR3 nucleotides: TGCAGCGGGCGGGACAGGGAGATTGAAGCTTTCTTT.

This clone appeared a few times. The chain carries TRBV4-2 and TRBJ1-5, with 7 bases identical to TRBD1. Unmatched junction bases numbered 11, after V lost 1 base and J lost 2 bases. Looked up from germline, CDR1 is LGHNA and CDR2 is YNFKEQ. CDR3 length: 18 amino acids. This chain's CDR3 is CASSQGGPRGLRNQPQHF. The DNA of the CDR3 is TGTGCCAGCAGCCAAGGGGGCCCAAGGGGGCTCCGCAATCAGCCCCAGCATTTT.

The V call is TRBV15, the J call TRBJ2-7, with TRBD2 identical over 10 bases. Germline V gene data show CDR1 as LNHNV and CDR2 as YYDKDF (reference sequence). This CDR3 is 15 amino acids long. After removal of 1 base from V and 3 bases from J, the junction contained 3 bases not matched to a gene. The CDR3 DNA sequence: TGTGCCACCAGCAGAGTCCTAGCGGGGGACTACGAGCAGTACTTC. It is translated as CATSRVLAGDYEQYF.

The rearrangement uses TRBV28 and TRBJ2-7; 8 positions match TRBD2. V lost 2 bases to trimming and J lost 1 base; unmatched junction nucleotides: 10. Germline loops: CDR1 MDHEN, CDR2 SYDVKM. The CDR3 contains 17 residues. CDR3 residues: CASSLNFSGGRSYEQYF. CDR3 coding DNA: TGTGCCAGCAGTTTAAACTTTTCGGGAGGGAGGTCCTACGAGCAGTACTTC.

This clone came up a few times. The chain recombines TRBV5-1 with TRBJ1-1; D not certain. Deletions cut 0 bases from V and 1 base from J, with 13 bases between. The CDR3 has 16 residues. Germline loops: CDR1 SGHRS, CDR2 YFSETQ. The CDR3 loop reads CASSLVLGRRNTEAFF. CDR3 DNA: TGCGCCAGCAGCTTGGTATTAGGGAGGAGGAACACTGAAGCTTTCTTT. Full variable domain (remainder filled in from reference TRBV5-1 and TRBJ1-1): KAGVTQTPRYLIKTRGQQVTLSCSPISGHRSVSWYQQTPGQGLQFLFEYFSETQRNKGNFPGRFSGRQFSNSRSEMNVSTLELGDSALYLCASSLVLGRRNTEAFFGQGTRLTVV.

V usage is TRBV15 and J usage is TRBJ2-3; 12 positions match TRBD2. Germline CDR1 and CDR2: LNHNV and YYDKDF (reference sequence). The junction had 7 bases not matched to a gene; V was cut back by 6 bases and J by 0 bases. The CDR3 length is 17 residues. The CDR3 loop reads CATRTKGTSGSTDTQYF. CDR3 coding DNA: TGTGCCACCAGAACTAAAGGGACTAGCGGGAGCACAGATACGCAGTATTTT.

The genes are TRBV7-3 and TRBJ2-2, with TRBD1 identical over 10 bases. The trim removed 4 bases at V and 4 bases at J, leaving 9 bases unmatched. CDR3 length: 17 residues. Germline V lookup: CDR1 SGHTA, CDR2 FQGTGA. The CDR3 reads CASSSYEGQGFTGELFF. CDR3 sequence (DNA): TGTGCCAGCAGCTCTTATGAGGGACAGGGGTTCACCGGGGAGCTGTTTTTT.

V is TRBV25-1 and J is TRBJ2-1, with a tentative D call TRBD1 (5 bases). The CDR3 runs 13 residues. V was trimmed by 6 bases and J by 4 bases, leaving 10 bases between them. CDR1 is MGHDK and CDR2 is SYGVNS in the germline V gene. The CDR3 region is CASRGPEYNEQFF. The CDR3 DNA sequence: TGTGCCAGCAGGGGGCCCGAGTACAATGAGCAGTTCTTC.

The V and J genes are TRBV18 and TRBJ2-4, with a tentative D call TRBD1 (5 bases). Trimming pared 3 bases from V and 6 bases from J, leaving 15 bases between. The CDR3 runs to 15 residues. Germline V lookup: CDR1 KGHSH, CDR2 LQKENI. In nucleotides, the CDR3 is TGTGCCAGCTCACCGGGGCAGGTCAAGGGAAACATTCAGTACTTC. Translating gives CASSPGQVKGNIQYF. Supplemented by reference TRBV18 and TRBJ2-4, the full variable domain reads NAGVMQNPRHLVRRRGQEARLRCSPMKGHSHVYWYRQLPEEGLKFMVYLQKENIIDESGMPKERFSAEFPKEGPSILRIQQVVRGDSAAYFCASSPGQVKGNIQYFGAGTRLSVL.

The V gene is TRBV5-4, the J gene TRBJ2-1; 8 nucleotides align to TRBD2. The V and J ends lost 4 bases and 0 bases, in that order; junction bases with no gene match: 6. The CDR3 covers 16 residues. Germline-derived CDR1 and CDR2 are SGHNT and YYREEE (reference sequence). The CDR3 DNA reads as TGTGCCAGCAGCCCAACTAGCGGCCCCTCCTACAATGAGCAGTTCTTC. It translates to CASSPTSGPSYNEQFF.

The CDR3 DNA reads as TGTGCCTGGAGTACAGGGGCGCGGCCCTACGAGCAGTACTTC. Translating it yields CAWSTGARPYEQYF. This chain uses TRBV30 with TRBJ2-7; 7 bases align to TRBD1. J lost 2 bases, V lost 2 bases, and 6 bases had no gene match. From germline, CDR1 is GTSNPN and CDR2 SVGIG (reference sequence). The CDR3 is made up of 14 amino acids.

This rearrangement joins TRBV27 to TRBJ2-7; TRBD2 is a possible D gene (6 bases). The V gene lost 8 bases and the J gene lost 2 bases, with 22 bases spanning the gap. The CDR3 consists of 16 residues. Germline V gene data show CDR1 as MNHEY and CDR2 as SMNVEV (reference sequence). CDR3 DNA: TGTGCCAGCGGTCTAGCGTTGGGAAAGGCCCCCTACGAGCAGTACTTC. Its protein is CASGLALGKAPYEQYF.

This chain links TRBV28 with TRBJ2-7; TRBD2 matches 8 bases. CDR1 MDHEN and CDR2 SYDVKM come from the germline V gene. Trimming cost V 3 bases and J 3 bases; bases outside gene matches: 10. This CDR3 contains 16 residues. CDR3 sequence (DNA): TGTGCCAGCAGTTTGGGGGCGGGAGGCCTTTTCTACGAGCAGTACTTC. Its protein product is CASSLGAGGLFYEQYF. Full variable domain (missing parts from reference TRBV28 and TRBJ2-7): DVKVTQSSRYLVKRTGEKVFLECVQDMDHENMFWYRQDPGLGLRLIYFSYDVKMKEKGDIPEGYSVSREKKERFSLILESASTNQTSMYLCASSLGAGGLFYEQYFGPGTRLTVT.

A few counts support this clone. The chain links TRBV13 to TRBJ2-7, with unresolved D. Trimming stripped 1 base from V and 2 bases from J, with 9 bases between. The CDR3 runs to 14 residues. Germline assignment: CDR1 PRHDT and CDR2 FYEKMQ (reference sequence). The CDR3 protein is CASSLAPAAYEQYF. DNA of the CDR3: TGTGCCAGCAGCTTAGCCCCGGCGGCCTACGAGCAGTACTTC. Full variable domain (outside the CDR3, taken from reference TRBV13 and TRBJ2-7): AAGVIQSPRHLIKEKRETATLKCYPIPRHDTVYWYQQGPGQDPQFLISFYEKMQSDKGSIPDRFSAQQFSDYHSELNMSSLELGDSALYFCASSLAPAAYEQYFGPGTRLTVT.

This clone was picked up one time. This chain uses TRBV7-9 with TRBJ2-3, with D hard to call. The germline gives CDR1 SEHNR, CDR2 FQNEAQ (reference sequence). The CDR3 sequence is 13 residues long. The germline V and J ends were trimmed by 5 bases and 3 bases, with 9 bases remaining between them. CDR3 nucleotide sequence: TGTGCCAGCAGCCCGATCAGGACAGATACGCAGTATTTT. Amino acids: CASSPIRTDTQYF.